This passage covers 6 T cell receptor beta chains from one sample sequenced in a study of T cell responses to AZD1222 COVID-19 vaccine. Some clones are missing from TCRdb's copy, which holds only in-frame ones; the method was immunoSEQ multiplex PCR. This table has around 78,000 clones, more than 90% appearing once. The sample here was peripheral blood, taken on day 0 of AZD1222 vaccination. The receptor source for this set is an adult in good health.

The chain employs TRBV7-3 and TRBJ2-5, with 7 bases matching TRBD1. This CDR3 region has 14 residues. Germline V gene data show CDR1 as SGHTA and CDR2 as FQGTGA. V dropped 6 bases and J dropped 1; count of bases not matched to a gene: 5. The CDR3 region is CASSSGQAQETQYF. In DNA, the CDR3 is TGTGCCAGCAGTTCCGGACAGGCCCAAGAGACCCAGTACTTC.

Written as DNA, the CDR3 is TGTGCCAGCAGCTCGATTGACAGGAGTAACTATGGCTACACCTTC. It yields the protein CASSSIDRSNYGYTF. V usage is TRBV3-1 (or the pseudogene TRBV3-2) and J usage is TRBJ1-2; a weak D match, TRBD1 (6 bases). V dropped 5 bases and J dropped 1 base, with 14 bases sitting between them. The germline CDR1 and CDR2 sequences are LGHDT and YNNKEL (reference sequence). The CDR3 length is 15 residues.

Written as DNA, the CDR3 is TGTGCCAGCAGCTTACTGAGGGGGACAGGGGGATTCTACCCCTACGAGCAGTACTTC. This encodes CASSLLRGTGGFYPYEQYF. The chain links TRBV7-8 to TRBJ2-7, with TRBD1 identical over 11 bases. CDR3 length equals 19 residues. Per the germline V gene, CDR1 is SGHVS and CDR2 is FQNEAQ. V shed 2 bases and J 2 bases; nucleotides not matched to a gene: 14.

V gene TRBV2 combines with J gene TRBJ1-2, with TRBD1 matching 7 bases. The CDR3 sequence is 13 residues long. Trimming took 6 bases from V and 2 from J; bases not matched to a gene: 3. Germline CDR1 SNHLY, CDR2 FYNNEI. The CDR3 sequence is CASSAGQNYGYTF. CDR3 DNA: TGTGCCAGCAGCGCGGGACAGAACTATGGCTACACCTTC. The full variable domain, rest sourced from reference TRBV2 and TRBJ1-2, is EPEVTQTPSHQVTQMGQEVILRCVPISNHLYFYWYRQILGQKVEFLVSFYNNEISEKSEIFDDQFSVERPDGSNFTLKIRSTKLEDSAMYFCASSAGQNYGYTFGSGTRLTVV.

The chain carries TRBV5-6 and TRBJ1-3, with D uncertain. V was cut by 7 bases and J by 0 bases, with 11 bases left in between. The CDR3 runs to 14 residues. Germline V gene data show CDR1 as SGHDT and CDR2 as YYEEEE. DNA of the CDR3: TGTGCCAGCTCCACACTCAGCTCTGGAAACACCATATATTTT. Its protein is CASSTLSSGNTIYF. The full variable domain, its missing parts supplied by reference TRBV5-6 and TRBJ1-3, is DAGVTQSPTHLIKTRGQQVTLRCSPKSGHDTVSWYQQALGQGPQFIFQYYEEEERQRGNFPDRFSGHQFPNYSSELNVNALLLGDSALYLCASSTLSSGNTIYFGEGSWLTVV.

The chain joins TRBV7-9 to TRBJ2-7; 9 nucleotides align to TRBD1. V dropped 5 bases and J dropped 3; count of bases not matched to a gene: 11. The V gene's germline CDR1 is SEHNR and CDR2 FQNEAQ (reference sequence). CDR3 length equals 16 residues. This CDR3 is CASSQAPGQGIYEQYF. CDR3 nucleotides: TGTGCCAGCAGCCAAGCCCCGGGACAGGGAATCTACGAGCAGTACTTC. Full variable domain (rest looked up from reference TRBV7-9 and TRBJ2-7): DTGVSQNPRHKITKRGQNVTFRCDPISEHNRLYWYRQTLGQGPEFLTYFQNEAQLEKSRLLSDRFSAERPKGSFSTLEIQRTEQGDSAMYLCASSQAPGQGIYEQYFGPGTRLTVT.